A selection of T cell receptor beta chains follows, all from one sample in a study of cytomegalovirus exposure and HLA in healthy donors. The protocol was immunoSEQ multiplex PCR, while the TCRdb copy is restricted to in-frame clones and leaves out a portion. The data show more than 150,000 clones, roughly four fifths seen once. The sequenced sample consisted of PBMCs. The receptors shown here come from a middle-aged man in good health and CMV-seronegative. Each CDR3 is given with its conserved first and last residue. D genes are given only for firm matches. Clone size is stated in some rows and not others, as once, few, many or a class when expanded.

cdr3_length: 12
d_call: .
v_call: TRBV5-5
j_call: TRBJ2-5
clone_size: .
cdr3_aa: CASSYDRETQYF
cdr3_nt: TGTGCCAGCAGCTACGACAGGGAGACCCAGTACTTC

cdr3_length: 17
d_call: TRBD1
v_call: TRBV7-9
j_call: TRBJ1-5
clone_size: .
cdr3_aa: CASAGGRGGSSNQPQHF
cdr3_nt: TGTGCCAGCGCAGGGGGCAGGGGAGGGTCTAGCAATCAGCCCCAGCATTTT

cdr3_length: 15
d_call: TRBD1
v_call: TRBV7-9
j_call: TRBJ1-1
clone_size: .
cdr3_aa: CASSRSGGPNTEAFF
cdr3_nt: TGTGCCAGCAGCCGATCAGGGGGGCCGAACACTGAAGCTTTCTTT

cdr3_length: 18
d_call: TRBD1
v_call: TRBV5-6
j_call: TRBJ2-1
clone_size: .
cdr3_aa: CASSLSGGASSSYNEQFF
cdr3_nt: TGTGCCAGCAGCTTGTCAGGGGGAGCGTCCAGCTCCTACAATGAGCAGTTCTTC

cdr3_length: 13
d_call: .
v_call: TRBV5-1
j_call: TRBJ2-5
clone_size: .
cdr3_aa: CASSLAGGEGQYF
cdr3_nt: TGCGCCAGCAGCTTGGCCGGCGGGGAAGGCCAGTACTTC

cdr3_length: 13
d_call: TRBD1
v_call: TRBV14
j_call: TRBJ2-1
clone_size: .
cdr3_aa: CASSSPGQGEQFF
cdr3_nt: TGTGCCAGCAGCTCGCCGGGACAGGGTGAGCAGTTCTTC

cdr3_length: 15
d_call: .
v_call: TRBV15
j_call: TRBJ1-3
clone_size: .
cdr3_aa: CATSRGAGSKDTIYF
cdr3_nt: TGTGCCACCAGCAGAGGGGCAGGGTCTAAGGACACCATATATTTT

cdr3_length: 13
d_call: .
v_call: TRBV10-2
j_call: TRBJ2-2
clone_size: .
cdr3_aa: CASRPGLPGELFF
cdr3_nt: TGCGCCAGCAGACCTGGACTACCCGGGGAGCTGTTTTTT

cdr3_length: 12
d_call: .
v_call: TRBV2
j_call: TRBJ2-1
clone_size: .
cdr3_aa: CASSVDRGEQFF
cdr3_nt: TGTGCCAGCAGTGTCGATCGGGGTGAGCAGTTCTTC

cdr3_length: 15
d_call: TRBD1
v_call: TRBV7-9
j_call: TRBJ2-4
clone_size: .
cdr3_aa: CASSFRQGPSDSQYF
cdr3_nt: TGTGCCAGCAGTTTCAGACAGGGTCCCTCGGACAGTCAGTACTTC

cdr3_length: 15
d_call: .
v_call: TRBV28
j_call: TRBJ1-5
clone_size: once
cdr3_aa: CASSFGGLGNQPQHF
cdr3_nt: TGTGCCAGCAGTTTCGGAGGATTGGGCAATCAGCCCCAGCATTTT

cdr3_length: 17
d_call: TRBD1
v_call: TRBV7-9
j_call: TRBJ1-5
clone_size: .
cdr3_aa: CSSSLGDRGRRNQPQHF
cdr3_nt: TGTTCCAGCAGCTTAGGGGACAGGGGCCGACGAAATCAGCCCCAGCATTTT

cdr3_length: 14
d_call: .
v_call: TRBV2
j_call: TRBJ1-3
clone_size: .
cdr3_aa: CASSDIYSGNTIYF
cdr3_nt: TGTGCCAGCAGTGACATCTACTCTGGAAACACCATATATTTT

cdr3_length: 15
d_call: .
v_call: TRBV5-1
j_call: TRBJ2-2
clone_size: .
cdr3_aa: CASSSDRGHTGELFF
cdr3_nt: TGCGCCAGCAGCTCAGACAGAGGACACACCGGGGAGCTGTTTTTT

cdr3_length: 14
d_call: .
v_call: TRBV15
j_call: TRBJ1-3
clone_size: .
cdr3_aa: CATSPRVDGNTIYF
cdr3_nt: TGTGCCACCAGCCCCAGGGTAGACGGAAACACCATATATTTT

cdr3_length: 15
d_call: .
v_call: TRBV18
j_call: TRBJ1-1
clone_size: .
cdr3_aa: CASSPPYRGNTEAFF
cdr3_nt: TGTGCCAGCTCACCACCGTATAGGGGGAACACTGAAGCTTTCTTT

cdr3_length: 20
d_call: .
v_call: TRBV27
j_call: TRBJ2-1
clone_size: .
cdr3_aa: CASRALRRGLLAAPYNEQFF
cdr3_nt: TGTGCCAGCAGGGCCCTCAGGAGGGGGCTACTCGCGGCACCTTACAATGAGCAGTTCTTC

cdr3_length: 19
d_call: TRBD2
v_call: TRBV15
j_call: TRBJ2-7
clone_size: few
cdr3_aa: CATSRVGTSGRETPYEQYF
cdr3_nt: TGTGCCACCAGCAGAGTTGGGACTAGCGGGAGGGAAACCCCCTACGAGCAGTACTTC

cdr3_length: 16
d_call: TRBD2
v_call: TRBV7-3
j_call: TRBJ2-3
clone_size: .
cdr3_aa: CASSRGSGSWADTQYF
cdr3_nt: TGTGCCAGCAGTCGAGGCAGCGGGAGTTGGGCAGATACGCAGTATTTT

cdr3_length: 14
d_call: .
v_call: TRBV27
j_call: TRBJ1-5
clone_size: .
cdr3_aa: CASSGSRGLQPQHF
cdr3_nt: TGTGCCAGCAGTGGTAGCAGGGGATTGCAGCCCCAGCATTTT

cdr3_length: 18
d_call: TRBD1
v_call: TRBV19
j_call: TRBJ1-3
clone_size: .
cdr3_aa: CASSVSGDRAVSGNTIYF
cdr3_nt: TGTGCCAGTAGTGTATCGGGGGACAGGGCTGTTTCTGGAAACACCATATATTTT

cdr3_length: 16
d_call: .
v_call: TRBV5-1
j_call: TRBJ2-3
clone_size: .
cdr3_aa: CASSSTGGTTADTQYF
cdr3_nt: TGCGCCAGCAGCTCGACCGGCGGGACCACCGCAGATACGCAGTATTTT

cdr3_length: 15
d_call: TRBD1
v_call: TRBV4-2
j_call: TRBJ1-5
clone_size: .
cdr3_aa: CASRGTGDSNQPQHF
cdr3_nt: TGTGCCAGCAGGGGGACAGGGGACTCCAATCAGCCCCAGCATTTT

cdr3_length: 15
d_call: TRBD2
v_call: TRBV6-5
j_call: TRBJ2-1
clone_size: .
cdr3_aa: CASSYSAGAYNEQFF
cdr3_nt: TGTGCCAGCAGTTACTCCGCGGGAGCCTACAATGAGCAGTTCTTC

cdr3_length: 13
d_call: .
v_call: TRBV18
j_call: TRBJ1-1
clone_size: .
cdr3_aa: CASSPNEGTEAFF
cdr3_nt: TGTGCCAGCTCACCAAACGAGGGCACTGAAGCTTTCTTT

cdr3_length: 16
d_call: .
v_call: TRBV6-5
j_call: TRBJ1-1
clone_size: .
cdr3_aa: CASSYRGGQVNTEAFF
cdr3_nt: TGTGCCAGCAGTTATAGGGGGGGGCAGGTGAACACTGAAGCTTTCTTT

cdr3_length: 15
d_call: TRBD1
v_call: TRBV7-9
j_call: TRBJ1-2
clone_size: .
cdr3_aa: CASSPLGQDNYGYTF
cdr3_nt: TGTGCCAGCAGCCCACTGGGACAGGATAACTATGGCTACACCTTC

cdr3_length: 17
d_call: .
v_call: TRBV10-3
j_call: TRBJ2-5
clone_size: .
cdr3_aa: CAISESTLRDFQETQYF
cdr3_nt: TGTGCCATCAGTGAGTCGACTCTAAGGGACTTTCAAGAGACCCAGTACTTC

cdr3_length: 17
d_call: TRBD1
v_call: TRBV5-1
j_call: TRBJ2-7
clone_size: .
cdr3_aa: CASSFRTGTGGPYEQYF
cdr3_nt: TGCGCCAGCAGCTTTCGAACAGGGACAGGTGGCCCCTACGAGCAGTACTTC

cdr3_length: 15
d_call: TRBD2
v_call: TRBV4-1
j_call: TRBJ2-7
clone_size: few
cdr3_aa: CASSTRLAGDYEQYF
cdr3_nt: TGCGCCAGCAGCACCCGACTAGCGGGAGACTACGAGCAGTACTTC

cdr3_length: 14
d_call: TRBD2
v_call: TRBV11-2
j_call: TRBJ2-7
clone_size: .
cdr3_aa: CASSYTSGAYEQYF
cdr3_nt: TGTGCCAGCAGCTACACTAGCGGGGCATACGAGCAGTACTTC

cdr3_length: 13
d_call: TRBD1
v_call: TRBV6-5
j_call: TRBJ1-2
clone_size: once
cdr3_aa: CASTLDRTNGYTF
cdr3_nt: TGTGCCAGCACCCTGGACAGGACCAACGGCTACACCTTC

cdr3_length: 13
d_call: TRBD1
v_call: TRBV11-3
j_call: TRBJ1-1
clone_size: .
cdr3_aa: CASSFNRGTEAFF
cdr3_nt: TGTGCCAGCAGCTTTAACAGGGGCACTGAAGCTTTCTTT

cdr3_length: 15
d_call: TRBD1
v_call: TRBV6-6
j_call: TRBJ1-1
clone_size: .
cdr3_aa: CASTARTGANTEAFF
cdr3_nt: TGTGCCAGCACCGCCCGGACAGGGGCCAACACTGAAGCTTTCTTT

cdr3_length: 16
d_call: .
v_call: TRBV28
j_call: TRBJ1-2
clone_size: .
cdr3_aa: CASSLQGERPNYGYTF
cdr3_nt: TGTGCCAGCAGTCTCCAGGGCGAACGCCCTAACTATGGCTACACCTTC

cdr3_length: 16
d_call: .
v_call: TRBV6-1
j_call: TRBJ1-5
clone_size: .
cdr3_aa: CASSEAGGRGNQPQHF
cdr3_nt: TGTGCCAGCAGTGAAGCTGGAGGGAGAGGCAATCAGCCCCAGCATTTT

cdr3_length: 15
d_call: TRBD1
v_call: TRBV28
j_call: TRBJ1-4
clone_size: .
cdr3_aa: CASSEGTGRGEKLFF
cdr3_nt: TGTGCCAGCAGTGAAGGGACAGGGAGAGGGGAAAAACTGTTTTTT

cdr3_length: 14
d_call: .
v_call: TRBV9
j_call: TRBJ2-7
clone_size: once
cdr3_aa: CASSPEEERYEQYF
cdr3_nt: TGTGCCAGCAGCCCCGAGGAGGAGCGCTACGAGCAGTACTTC

cdr3_length: 15
d_call: .
v_call: TRBV28
j_call: TRBJ2-4
clone_size: .
cdr3_aa: CASSAPGFRSQIQYF
cdr3_nt: TGTGCCAGCAGTGCCCCGGGGTTCCGGAGCCAAATTCAGTACTTC

cdr3_length: 15
d_call: .
v_call: TRBV7-9
j_call: TRBJ2-2
clone_size: .
cdr3_aa: CASSSTRAHTGELFF
cdr3_nt: TGTGCCAGCAGCTCGACCCGAGCGCACACCGGGGAGCTGTTTTTT

cdr3_length: 15
d_call: TRBD2
v_call: TRBV19
j_call: TRBJ2-1
clone_size: .
cdr3_aa: CASSMSSGSRREQFF
cdr3_nt: TGTGCCAGTAGTATGTCTAGCGGGAGTCGAAGGGAGCAGTTCTTC

cdr3_length: 13
d_call: .
v_call: TRBV29-1
j_call: TRBJ1-1
clone_size: .
cdr3_aa: CSVERSEDTEAFF
cdr3_nt: TGCAGCGTTGAACGGTCTGAAGACACTGAAGCTTTCTTT

cdr3_length: 14
d_call: TRBD2
v_call: TRBV2
j_call: TRBJ2-5
clone_size: .
cdr3_aa: CASIREREKETQYF
cdr3_nt: TGTGCCAGCATTCGCGAGCGGGAGAAAGAGACCCAGTACTTC

cdr3_length: 12
d_call: TRBD2
v_call: TRBV27
j_call: TRBJ2-1
clone_size: .
cdr3_aa: CASSRTSNEQFF
cdr3_nt: TGTGCCAGCAGTCGGACTAGCAATGAGCAGTTCTTC

cdr3_length: 14
d_call: TRBD2
v_call: TRBV9
j_call: TRBJ2-1
clone_size: .
cdr3_aa: CASSPGLAGGGKFF
cdr3_nt: TGTGCCAGCAGCCCGGGACTAGCGGGAGGAGGGAAGTTCTTC

cdr3_length: 11
d_call: .
v_call: TRBV28
j_call: TRBJ1-2
clone_size: .
cdr3_aa: CAWGRAYGYTF
cdr3_nt: TGTGCCTGGGGGAGGGCCTATGGCTACACCTTC

cdr3_length: 13
d_call: .
v_call: TRBV9
j_call: TRBJ2-4
clone_size: .
cdr3_aa: CASSVGLVGSQYF
cdr3_nt: TGTGCCAGCAGCGTAGGCCTAGTCGGCAGTCAGTACTTC

cdr3_length: 16
d_call: TRBD2
v_call: TRBV4-1
j_call: TRBJ2-1
clone_size: .
cdr3_aa: CASSSTSGRGYNEQFF
cdr3_nt: TGCGCCAGCAGCTCCACTAGCGGGAGGGGGTACAATGAGCAGTTCTTC

cdr3_length: 15
d_call: .
v_call: TRBV7-2
j_call: TRBJ2-7
clone_size: .
cdr3_aa: CASRLSRDNPYEQYF
cdr3_nt: TGTGCCAGCCGCCTCTCACGGGACAACCCCTACGAGCAGTACTTC

cdr3_length: 14
d_call: TRBD1
v_call: TRBV12-5
j_call: TRBJ1-1
clone_size: .
cdr3_aa: CASDLQGRLTEAFF
cdr3_nt: TGTGCTAGTGATCTACAGGGGCGGCTCACTGAAGCTTTCTTT

cdr3_length: 16
d_call: TRBD1
v_call: TRBV7-2
j_call: TRBJ2-6
clone_size: .
cdr3_aa: CASSSGQGTGANVLTF
cdr3_nt: TGTGCCAGCAGCTCGGGACAGGGGACCGGGGCCAACGTCCTGACTTTC

cdr3_length: 14
d_call: TRBD2
v_call: TRBV9
j_call: TRBJ2-3
clone_size: .
cdr3_aa: CASSVEGLSDTQYF
cdr3_nt: TGTGCCAGCAGCGTAGAGGGACTATCAGATACGCAGTATTTT